A single sample is the source of the 32 T cell receptor beta chains below, sequenced in a study of cytomegalovirus exposure and HLA in healthy donors. The study ran its PCR with 60 Vbeta and 13 Jbeta primers. Sequencing was performed with immunoSEQ multiplex PCR; in TCRdb, only in-frame clones are kept and a portion is missing. The table includes approximately 160,000 clones, approximately 80% detected once. Sequencing was carried out using PBMCs. The receptors originated from a male donor in good health and CMV-seropositive.

The chain employs TRBV7-6 and TRBJ2-2; D not certain. The CDR3 length is 13 residues. Germline V gene sequence: CDR1 SGHVS, CDR2 FNYEAQ. Trimming removed 1 base at V and 9 bases at J, with 9 bases between. CDR3 residues: CASSLVPGRELFF. In nucleotides, the CDR3 is TGTGCCAGCAGCTTAGTCCCGGGTAGGGAGCTGTTTTTT.

CDR3 loop: CASSLTSAGDTDTQYF. The CDR3 nucleotides read TGTGCCAGCAGCCTTACTAGCGCCGGAGACACAGATACGCAGTATTTT. This rearrangement joins TRBV27 to TRBJ2-3; 7 bases align to TRBD2. Germline values: CDR1 MNHEY, CDR2 SMNVEV (reference sequence). After removal of 6 bases from V and 2 bases from J, the junction contained 11 bases not matched to a gene. The CDR3 spans 16 residues.

This clone has more than one count but fewer than ten. This rearrangement joins TRBV4-2 to TRBJ2-7; 12 bases map to TRBD2. Germline values: CDR1 LGHNA, CDR2 YNFKEQ. The CDR3 contains 20 residues. Germline trimming cut 0 bases from V and 2 bases from J; bases unmatched to any gene: 14. CDR3 loop: CASSQDGLGDRLAGAYEQYF. The CDR3 coding sequence is TGTGCCAGCAGCCAAGATGGGCTGGGGGATAGACTAGCGGGGGCCTACGAGCAGTACTTC.

The chain employs TRBV19 and TRBJ2-1; D gene unclear. Germline V gene sequence: CDR1 LNHDA, CDR2 SQIVND (reference sequence). V was trimmed by 5 bases and J by 9 bases, leaving 11 bases between them. The CDR3 is 12 residues long. The CDR3 reads CASSEQVGEQFF. CDR3 nucleotide sequence: TGTGCCAGTAGTGAGCAGGTAGGTGAGCAGTTCTTC.

CDR3 coding DNA: TGCAGCGTTGGGGGGGGACAGGTGAACACTGAAGCTTTCTTT. Amino acids: CSVGGGQVNTEAFF. The chain combines TRBV29-1 with TRBJ1-1; 8 bases match TRBD1. CDR3 length: 14 amino acids. The germline gives CDR1 SQVTM, CDR2 ANQGSEA. The ends lost 4 bases at V and 0 bases at J; junction bases unmatched: 4.

This chain uses TRBV5-1 with TRBJ2-2; D possibly corresponds to TRBD1 (5 bases). With 1 base removed from V and 2 bases from J, the gap between germline ends came to 12 bases. The CDR3 is 16 residues long. Germline V gene sequence: CDR1 SGHRS, CDR2 YFSETQ. CDR3 protein: CASSLTIQVNTGELFF. CDR3 bases: TGCGCCAGCAGCTTGACGATACAGGTCAACACCGGGGAGCTGTTTTTT. Supplemented by reference TRBV5-1 and TRBJ2-2, the full variable domain reads KAGVTQTPRYLIKTRGQQVTLSCSPISGHRSVSWYQQTPGQGLQFLFEYFSETQRNKGNFPGRFSGRQFSNSRSEMNVSTLELGDSALYLCASSLTIQVNTGELFFGEGSRLTVL.

The chain recombines TRBV5-1 with TRBJ2-1, with TRBD2 matching over 9 bases. Unmatched junction bases numbered 5, after V lost 9 bases and J lost 1 base. The CDR3 runs to 14 residues. Germline V gives CDR1 SGHRS, CDR2 YFSETQ. The CDR3 DNA sequence: TGCGCCACCGCGAGCGGGGGGTCCTACAATGAGCAGTTCTTC. Its translation is CATASGGSYNEQFF.

The chain is built from TRBV9 and TRBJ2-2; 9 nucleotides agree with TRBD2. The germline gives CDR1 SGDLS, CDR2 YYNGEE. V shed 3 bases, J shed 3 bases, and the junction held 9 bases outside the gene matches. The CDR3 is made up of 17 amino acids. The chain's CDR3 is CASSASGTSLYTGELFF. The CDR3 DNA is TGTGCCAGCAGCGCCTCGGGGACTAGCCTTTACACCGGGGAGCTGTTTTTT. The variable domain in full, with the rest retrieved from reference TRBV9 and TRBJ2-2, is DSGVTQTPKHLITATGQRVTLRCSPRSGDLSVYWYQQSLDQGLQFLIQYYNGEERAKGNILERFSAQQFPDLHSELNLSSLELGDSALYFCASSASGTSLYTGELFFGEGSRLTVL.

The chain recombines TRBV6-1 with TRBJ2-1, with D tentatively TRBD2 (6 bases). The CDR3 runs to 17 residues. The V end was cut by 2 bases, the J end by 7 bases, with 21 bases between. The germline CDR1 and CDR2 sequences are MNHNS and SASEGT. CDR3 sequence reads: CASSESPLAAPGNEQFF. The CDR3 DNA reads as TGTGCCAGCAGTGAATCCCCACTAGCCGCCCCGGGGAATGAGCAGTTCTTC.

For this clone: Other DNA variants within this sample encode the same CDR3. The chain is built from TRBV13 and TRBJ2-7; no clear D. The germline gives CDR1 PRHDT, CDR2 FYEKMQ (reference sequence). Trimming stripped 4 bases from V and 0 bases from J, with 4 bases between. The CDR3 has 12 amino acids. The CDR3 protein is CASSWSSYEQYF. In nucleotides, the CDR3 is TGTGCCAGCAGCTGGAGCTCCTACGAGCAGTACTTC.

This clone has only a few counts. The chain joins TRBV10-1 to TRBJ2-1; D perhaps matches TRBD1 (6 bases). Germline V gene lookup returns CDR1 WNHNN and CDR2 SYGVQD (reference sequence). Trimming took 5 bases from V and 5 from J, leaving 7 bases between them. The CDR3 sequence is 12 residues long. The CDR3 loop reads CASSQGNNEQFF. Written as DNA, the CDR3 is TGCGCCAGCAGTCAGGGGAACAATGAGCAGTTCTTC.

This chain uses TRBV7-3 with TRBJ2-5; 10 bases map to TRBD2. The CDR3 length is 15 residues. Germline CDR1 and CDR2: SGHTA and FQGTGA. V was pared by 5 bases and J by 1 base, with 4 bases of the junction left unmatched. CDR3 residues: CASSRTSGSQETQYF. The CDR3 region has the DNA TGTGCCAGCAGCCGGACTAGCGGTTCCCAAGAGACCCAGTACTTC.

J is TRBJ2-7 and V is TRBV11-1, with TRBD1 matching 7 bases. CDR3 length equals 14 residues. J was trimmed by 3 bases and V by 5 bases; bases with no gene match: 7. Germline V gene lookup returns CDR1 SGHAT and CDR2 FQDESV (reference sequence). CDR3 region: CASSHLRDSYEQYF. The CDR3, as DNA: TGTGCCAGCAGCCACCTTCGGGACAGCTACGAGCAGTACTTC.

This clone has only one observation. This chain connects TRBV15 to TRBJ2-5; 7 nucleotides line up with TRBD2. The DNA end is a closer match to TRBJ2-7, so the J assignment may be wrong. CDR1 and CDR2 from the germline V gene are LNHNV and YYDKDF (reference sequence). This CDR3 comprises 15 residues. CDR3 sequence: CATSRDAGTTYEQYF. CDR3 in DNA: TGTGCCACCAGCAGAGATGCCGGGACTACCTACGAGCAGTACTTC.

In its sample, this clone was seen a few times. The genes are TRBV6-5 and TRBJ1-2; 7 bases line up with TRBD1. V was pared by 5 bases and J by 6 bases, with 9 bases of the junction left unmatched. This CDR3 spans 14 amino acids. Germline-derived CDR1 and CDR2 are MNHEY and SVGAGI. This chain's CDR3 is CASSQEGTVNGYTF. In DNA, the CDR3 is TGTGCCAGCAGTCAAGAAGGGACAGTCAATGGCTACACCTTC.

The CDR3 sequence: CASSSPRGGQGNEQFF. CDR3 nucleotides: TGTGCCAGCAGTTCCCCGAGGGGGGGGCAGGGGAATGAGCAGTTCTTC. V and J are TRBV27 and TRBJ2-1; D might be TRBD2 (7 bases). Germline values: CDR1 MNHEY, CDR2 SMNVEV (reference sequence). The V and J ends lost 4 bases and 7 bases respectively, with 20 bases between them. This CDR3 is built from 16 residues.

DNA for the CDR3: TGTGCCAGCAGCATCCGGGGGGGCGGCGGGAATGAGCAGTTCTTC. Residues: CASSIRGGGGNEQFF. The chain has TRBV9 and TRBJ2-1, with TRBD2 matching 8 bases. The germline gives CDR1 SGDLS, CDR2 YYNGEE. Trimming at V came to 4 bases and at J to 7 bases, leaving 10 bases not matched to a gene. CDR3 length: 15 amino acids.

The table lists this clone with a few counts. V gene TRBV30 combines with J gene TRBJ1-1; D may be TRBD1 (6 bases). Germline-derived CDR1 and CDR2 are GTSNPN and SVGIG (reference sequence). The germline V and J ends were trimmed by 5 bases and 3 bases, with 10 bases remaining between them. The CDR3 is made up of 12 amino acids. The CDR3 protein is CAWDRIYTEAFF. CDR3 bases: TGTGCCTGGGACAGGATCTACACTGAAGCTTTCTTT.

The J gene is TRBJ2-3, the V gene TRBV7-8, with 8 nucleotides matching TRBD2. Unmatched junction bases numbered 12, after V lost 1 base and J lost 3 bases. Per the germline V gene, CDR1 is SGHVS and CDR2 is FQNEAQ. The CDR3 covers 18 residues. The CDR3 loop is CASSLGRGGLFGTDTQYF. The CDR3 DNA is TGTGCCAGCAGCTTAGGACGGGGGGGTCTTTTCGGAACAGATACGCAGTATTTT.

The V and J genes are TRBV2 and TRBJ2-5, with 10 bases fitting TRBD1. The CDR3 is made up of 15 amino acids. Trimming at V came to 6 bases and at J to 5 bases, leaving 9 bases not matched to a gene. The germline V gene has CDR1 SNHLY and CDR2 FYNNEI. CDR3 coding DNA: TGTGCCAGCAGACCAAGACAGGGGGCGTCGGAGACCCAGTACTTC. Translating it yields CASRPRQGASETQYF.

The chain uses TRBV6-6 and TRBJ2-3; D is perhaps TRBD1 (5 bases). Looked up from germline, CDR1 is MNHNY and CDR2 is SVGAGI (reference sequence). Trimming removed 2 bases at V and 6 bases at J, with 12 bases between. This CDR3 is 14 amino acids long. The CDR3 DNA reads TGTGCCAGCAGTTACGGGGCGACGGCGGATACGCAGTATTTT. Translating it yields CASSYGATADTQYF.

CDR3 DNA: TGTGCCAGCAGCATCTCAGGGTATGGCTACACCTTC. Translation gives CASSISGYGYTF. The chain employs TRBV7-9 and TRBJ1-2, with D tentatively TRBD1 (5 bases). Trimming took 5 bases from V and 5 from J, leaving 9 bases between them. Germline V lookup: CDR1 SEHNR, CDR2 FQNEAQ (reference sequence). This CDR3 has 12 amino acids.

V is TRBV7-9 and J is TRBJ2-3; 13 bases line up with TRBD2. V was pared by 6 bases and J by 5 bases, with 5 bases of the junction left unmatched. Germline assignment: CDR1 SEHNR and CDR2 FQNEAQ (reference sequence). The CDR3 is 15 residues long. CDR3 bases: TGTGCCAGCAGACATCGGACTAGCGGGGGAGATACGCAGTATTTT. Encoded protein: CASRHRTSGGDTQYF.

The rearrangement links TRBV2 to TRBJ1-4, with D unresolved. The CDR3 totals 13 residues. Trimming took off 4 bases at V and 7 bases at J, with 10 bases between the two ends. Looked up from germline, CDR1 is SNHLY and CDR2 is FYNNEI. Here the CDR3 DNA reads TGTGCCAGCAGTGTCCGACGCGGTGAAAAACTGTTTTTT. Translation gives CASSVRRGEKLFF.

This clone was counted only a few times. The chain carries TRBV2 and TRBJ2-7, with 8 bases aligning to TRBD1. The V segment lost 4 bases and the J segment 6 bases; nucleotides outside the gene matches: 8. The CDR3 sequence is 14 residues long. The V gene's germline CDR1 is SNHLY and CDR2 FYNNEI. This chain's CDR3 is CASSVDRGRREQYF. DNA of the CDR3: TGTGCCAGCAGTGTTGACAGGGGACGGCGCGAGCAGTACTTC. Together with reference TRBV2 and TRBJ2-7, the CDR3 gives the full variable domain: EPEVTQTPSHQVTQMGQEVILRCVPISNHLYFYWYRQILGQKVEFLVSFYNNEISEKSEIFDDQFSVERPDGSNFTLKIRSTKLEDSAMYFCASSVDRGRREQYFGPGTRLTVT.

The V call is TRBV18, the J call TRBJ2-2; D is possibly TRBD1 (5 bases). From germline, CDR1 is KGHSH and CDR2 LQKENI. The CDR3 has 15 amino acids. Deletions cut 4 bases from V and 4 bases from J, with 13 bases between. Here the CDR3 DNA reads TGTGCCAGCTCACAAGGGGTTGGAAGCACCGGGGAGCTGTTTTTT. Encoded protein: CASSQGVGSTGELFF.

V usage is TRBV6-6 and J usage is TRBJ2-1, with TRBD1 as a possible D gene (5 bases). Germline loops: CDR1 MNHNY, CDR2 SVGAGI (reference sequence). The CDR3 is 15 residues long. Trimming cost V 2 bases and J 4 bases, with 12 bases left between them. In DNA form, the CDR3 reads TGTGCCAGCAGTTACAGGCCAGGGATGTACAATGAGCAGTTCTTC. This translates into CASSYRPGMYNEQFF.

The chain joins TRBV9 to TRBJ2-6; 7 nucleotides align to TRBD1. CDR3 length: 17 amino acids. Germline V CDR1 and CDR2: SGDLS, YYNGEE. Trimming at V came to 4 bases and at J to 2 bases, leaving 9 bases not matched to a gene. Written as DNA, the CDR3 is TGTGCCAGCAGCCCGCAGACAGGGCGGACTGGGGCCAACGTCCTGACTTTC. Amino acid sequence: CASSPQTGRTGANVLTF.

This clone has a single count. The chain carries TRBV5-5 and TRBJ2-3, with D unclear. The CDR3 contains 15 residues. Trimming pared 2 bases from V and 0 bases from J, leaving 10 bases between. CDR1 and CDR2 (germline): SGHKS, YYEKEE (reference sequence). In nucleotides, the CDR3 is TGTGCCAGCAGCTTCTACTGGGCTAGCACAGATACGCAGTATTTT. The encoded protein is CASSFYWASTDTQYF.

CDR3 in DNA: TGTGCCAGCAGCTTAACTAGCGGGGGGGCCCGAGAGCAGTTCTTC. Its protein is CASSLTSGGAREQFF. The V gene is TRBV7-3, the J gene TRBJ2-1; 11 bases line up with TRBD2. V gave up 0 bases and J gave up 10 bases; unmatched junction bases: 5. CDR1 SGHTA and CDR2 FQGTGA come from the germline V gene. The length of the CDR3 is 15 residues.

This clone was seen once. V usage is TRBV4-2 and J usage is TRBJ2-3; D is ambiguous. Trimming took off 4 bases at V and 2 bases at J, with 16 bases between the two ends. The CDR3 spans 16 residues. CDR1 is LGHNA, CDR2 YNFKEQ, per germline. The CDR3 here is CASSPKLAEPTDTQYF. The CDR3 coding sequence is TGTGCCAGCAGCCCCAAGCTGGCGGAACCCACAGATACGCAGTATTTT.

This clone occurred a few times. This rearrangement joins TRBV15 to TRBJ2-1, with D possibly TRBD2 on 6 matching bases. In germline, CDR1 is LNHNV, CDR2 YYDKDF (reference sequence). This CDR3 is built from 15 residues. The V end was cut by 6 bases, the J end by 4 bases, with 16 bases between. CDR3 DNA sequence: TGTGCCACCAGGTGGGGGGACGGTGGGTACAATGAGCAGTTCTTC. Protein product: CATRWGDGGYNEQFF.